This TCR beta chain stems from a study of blood T cells in healthy people across ages. In its sample, this clonotype was seen a few times. The V and J ends lost 8 bases and 4 bases, in that order; junction bases with no gene match: 7. CDR3 length: 14 residues. Per germline, CDR1 MNHEY and CDR2 SMNVEV (reference sequence). A sample-barcoded 5' primer and a J-beta primer mix were used in a second PCR of about 7 to 11 cycles. TCRdb re-derived calls from the 5' RACE reads in MiXCR, one entry per CDR3 protein. The sample lists 780,000 or so distinct CDR3 sequences; about 61% were seen once. Extractions gave at least 5.5 micrograms of total RNA per sample.

Material for sequencing was blood. The J gene is TRBJ1-1, the V gene TRBV27; TRBD1 agrees at 10 bases. The sequence was obtained from a man aged 35 to 55 in good health. CDR3 protein: CASGTGDFSTEAFF. The CDR3 nucleotides are TGTGCCAGCGGGACAGGGGATTTTTCCACTGAAGCTTTCTTT.